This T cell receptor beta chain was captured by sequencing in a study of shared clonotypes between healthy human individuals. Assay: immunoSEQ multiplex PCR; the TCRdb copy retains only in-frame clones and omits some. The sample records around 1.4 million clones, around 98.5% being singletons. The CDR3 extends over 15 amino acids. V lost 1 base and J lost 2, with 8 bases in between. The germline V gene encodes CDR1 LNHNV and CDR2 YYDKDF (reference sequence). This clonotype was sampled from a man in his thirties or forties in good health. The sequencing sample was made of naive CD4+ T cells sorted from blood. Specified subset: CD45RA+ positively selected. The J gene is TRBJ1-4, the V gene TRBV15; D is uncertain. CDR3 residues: CATSRVLGTNEKLFF. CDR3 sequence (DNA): TGTGCCACCAGCAGAGTTTTAGGTACTAATGAAAAACTGTTTTTT. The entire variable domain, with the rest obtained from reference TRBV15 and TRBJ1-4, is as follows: DAMVIQNPRYQVTQFGKPVTLSCSQTLNHNVMYWYQQKSSQAPKLLFHYYDKDFNNEADTPDNFQSRRPNTSFCFLDIRSPGLGDTAMYLCATSRVLGTNEKLFFGSGTQLSVL.